These T cell receptor beta chains were read from a single sample in a study of T cells in Graves' hyperthyroidism and ophthalmopathy. TCRdb reanalysed the multiplex PCR reads using MiXCR and keeps one entry per CDR3 protein. Here the sample spans 490,000 or so distinct CDR3 sequences, 15% to 20% being singletons. Sequenced: blood. These receptors were taken from a man between 35 and 55 years old with Graves' ophthalmopathy. Each CDR3 is given with its conserved first and last residue. The order of the fields is V gene, CDR3 length, J gene, CDR3 protein.

>TRBV5-1|14|TRBJ1-4
CASSRTGPNEKLFF
>TRBV4-1|14|TRBJ2-5
CASSQDLGAKTQYF
>TRBV25-1|14|TRBJ1-1
CASSEGRKNTEAFF
>TRBV5-1|14|TRBJ2-1
CASSFGQNYNEQFF
>TRBV6-2/TRBV6-3|16|TRBJ2-7
CASSYSRAGNSYEQYF
>TRBV7-9|15|TRBJ1-1
CASSLAQGTNTEAFF
>TRBV28|14|TRBJ2-5
CASSSSAAQETQYF
>TRBV29-1|14|TRBJ1-1
CSVDGTDWNTEAFF
>TRBV24-1|14|TRBJ2-3
CATSAEGATDTQYF
>TRBV20-1|13|TRBJ2-7
CSARDRDPYEQYF
>TRBV4-1|17|TRBJ2-5
CASSQEGTGIYQETQYF
>TRBV5-1|16|TRBJ1-1
CASSLVGAGGNTEAFF
>TRBV6-1|12|TRBJ2-3
CASSHGTASQYF
>TRBV7-3|16|TRBJ2-3
CASSLRRTGASDTQYF
>TRBV29-1|12|TRBJ2-2
CSVEGPIGELFF
>TRBV20-1|16|TRBJ2-3
CSANPRGAGVEDTQYF
>TRBV28|12|TRBJ1-6
CASSLRISPLHF
>TRBV30|18|TRBJ2-7
CAWSVLGASGRALDEQYF
>TRBV5-1|18|TRBJ2-1
CASSRTGTSGGSYNEQFF
>TRBV27|15|TRBJ2-1
CVSSLMDRAYNEQFF
>TRBV10-3|18|TRBJ2-5
CAISKSTLVGGAEETQYF
>TRBV5-1|16|TRBJ1-6
CASSLTGTDKYSPLHF
>TRBV19|13|TRBJ2-3
CASRGTSRDTQYF
>TRBV5-1|11|TRBJ2-1
CASSVTFEQFF
>TRBV7-2|14|TRBJ2-7
CASGLGLGGYEQYF
>TRBV10-3|17|TRBJ2-2
CAITTALPTPNTGELFF
>TRBV6-1|14|TRBJ2-3
CASSLSKPSDTQYF
>TRBV30|13|TRBJ2-7
CAWSWDYSYEQYF
>TRBV11-2|16|TRBJ1-1
CASSLGTGQGTTEAFF
>TRBV7-2|21|TRBJ2-1
CASSSMGLAGGKSSSYNEQFF
>TRBV28|16|TRBJ2-5
CASSFVGTVIQETQYF
>TRBV18|14|TRBJ1-3
CASSPVHSGNTIYF
>TRBV28|14|TRBJ1-5
CASSLDGSPQPQHF
>TRBV2|19|TRBJ1-4
CASSSGTGTDYATNEKLFF
>TRBV15|16|TRBJ2-1
CATSRQLAPRYNEQFF